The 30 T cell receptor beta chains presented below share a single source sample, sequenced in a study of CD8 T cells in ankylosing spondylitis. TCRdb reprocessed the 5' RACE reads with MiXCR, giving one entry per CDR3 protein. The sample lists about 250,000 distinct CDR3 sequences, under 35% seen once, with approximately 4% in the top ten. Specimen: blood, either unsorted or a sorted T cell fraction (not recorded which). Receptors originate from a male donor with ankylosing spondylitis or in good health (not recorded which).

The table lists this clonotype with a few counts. The CDR3 nucleotides are TGTGCCAGCAGTGAAAGAAGCGGGGGGGCAGATACGCAGTATTTT. Translated: CASSERSGGADTQYF. The chain links TRBV6-1 to TRBJ2-3; TRBD2 matches at 10 bases. V shed 2 bases and J 4 bases; nucleotides not matched to a gene: 3. CDR1 is MNHNS, CDR2 SASEGT, per germline. The CDR3 has 15 amino acids.

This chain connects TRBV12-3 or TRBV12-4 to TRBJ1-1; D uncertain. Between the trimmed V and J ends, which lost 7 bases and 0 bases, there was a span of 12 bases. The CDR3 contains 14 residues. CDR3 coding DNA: TGTGCCAGCAACTTTGGCTTCATGAACACTGAAGCTTTCTTT. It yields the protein CASNFGFMNTEAFF.

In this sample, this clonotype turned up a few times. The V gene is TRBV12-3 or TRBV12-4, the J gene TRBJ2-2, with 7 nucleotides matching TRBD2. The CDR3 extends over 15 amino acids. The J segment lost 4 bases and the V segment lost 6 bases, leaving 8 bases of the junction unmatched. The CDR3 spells CASRLTGGSTGELFF. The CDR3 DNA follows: TGTGCCAGCAGACTCACGGGGGGATCCACCGGGGAGCTGTTTTTT.

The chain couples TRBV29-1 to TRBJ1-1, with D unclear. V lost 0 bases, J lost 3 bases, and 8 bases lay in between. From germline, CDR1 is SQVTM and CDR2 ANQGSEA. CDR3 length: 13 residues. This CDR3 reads CSVEDLRDTEAFF. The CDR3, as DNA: TGCAGCGTTGAAGATTTGAGGGACACTGAAGCTTTCTTT.

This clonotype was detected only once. CDR3 in amino acids: CASSPGDRSYEQYF. Written as DNA, the CDR3 is TGTGCCAGCTCCCCGGGCGACAGGTCCTACGAGCAGTACTTC. The chain employs TRBV18 and TRBJ2-7; D perhaps matches TRBD1 (6 bases). The V and J ends lost 6 bases and 1 base respectively, with 13 bases between them. In germline, CDR1 is KGHSH, CDR2 LQKENI. The CDR3 totals 14 residues.

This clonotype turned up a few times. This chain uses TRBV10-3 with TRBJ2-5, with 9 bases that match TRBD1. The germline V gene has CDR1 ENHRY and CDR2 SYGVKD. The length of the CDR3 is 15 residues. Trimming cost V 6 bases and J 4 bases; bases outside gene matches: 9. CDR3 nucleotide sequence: TGTGCCATCAGCCGGGACAGGGAAGTCCGAGAGACCCAGTACTTC. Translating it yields CAISRDREVRETQYF.

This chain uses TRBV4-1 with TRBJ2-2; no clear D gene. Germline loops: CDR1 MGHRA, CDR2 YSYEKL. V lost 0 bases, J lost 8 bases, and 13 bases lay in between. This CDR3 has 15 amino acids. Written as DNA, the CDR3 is TGCGCCAGCAGCCAAGAGGGATGGGTTCCGGGGGAGCTGTTTTTT. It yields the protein CASSQEGWVPGELFF.

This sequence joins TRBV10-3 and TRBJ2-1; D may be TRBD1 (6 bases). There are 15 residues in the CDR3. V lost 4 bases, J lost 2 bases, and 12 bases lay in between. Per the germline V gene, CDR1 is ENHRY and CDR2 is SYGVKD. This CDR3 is CAISVRDNPYNEQFF. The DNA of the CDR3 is TGTGCCATCAGTGTTAGGGACAATCCCTACAATGAGCAGTTCTTC.

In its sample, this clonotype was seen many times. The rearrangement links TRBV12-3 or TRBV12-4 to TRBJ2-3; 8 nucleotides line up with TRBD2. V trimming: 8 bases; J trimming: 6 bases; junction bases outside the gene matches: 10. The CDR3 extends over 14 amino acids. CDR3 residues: CASGRGGTIDTQYF. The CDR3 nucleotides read TGTGCCAGCGGACGGGGGGGGACTATTGATACGCAGTATTTT.

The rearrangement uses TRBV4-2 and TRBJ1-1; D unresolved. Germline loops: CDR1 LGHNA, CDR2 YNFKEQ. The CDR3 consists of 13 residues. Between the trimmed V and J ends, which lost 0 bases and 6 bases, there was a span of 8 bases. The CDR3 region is CASSQENGAEAFF. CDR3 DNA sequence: TGTGCCAGCAGCCAAGAAAATGGCGCTGAAGCTTTCTTT.

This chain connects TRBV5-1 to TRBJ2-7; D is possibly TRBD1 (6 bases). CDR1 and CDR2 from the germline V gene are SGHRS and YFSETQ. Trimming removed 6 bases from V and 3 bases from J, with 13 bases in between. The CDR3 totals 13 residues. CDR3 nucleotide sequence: TGCGCCAGCACCCCTGGACAGAGCTACGAGCAGTACTTC. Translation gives CASTPGQSYEQYF.

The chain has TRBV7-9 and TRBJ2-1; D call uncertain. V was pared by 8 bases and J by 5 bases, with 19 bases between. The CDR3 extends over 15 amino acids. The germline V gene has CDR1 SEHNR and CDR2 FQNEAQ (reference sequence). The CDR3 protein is CASEPTEKGHNEQFF. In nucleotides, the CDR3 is TGTGCCAGCGAGCCGACGGAAAAGGGCCACAATGAGCAGTTCTTC. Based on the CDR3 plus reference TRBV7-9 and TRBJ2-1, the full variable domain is DTGVSQNPRHKITKRGQNVTFRCDPISEHNRLYWYRQTLGQGPEFLTYFQNEAQLEKSRLLSDRFSAERPKGSFSTLEIQRTEQGDSAMYLCASEPTEKGHNEQFFGPGTRLTVL.

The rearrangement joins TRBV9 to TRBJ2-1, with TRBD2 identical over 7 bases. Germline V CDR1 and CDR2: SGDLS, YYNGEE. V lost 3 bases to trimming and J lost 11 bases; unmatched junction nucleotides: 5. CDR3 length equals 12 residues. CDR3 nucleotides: TGTGCCAGCAGCGACGACGGGGGGAAGCAGTTCTTC. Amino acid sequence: CASSDDGGKQFF.

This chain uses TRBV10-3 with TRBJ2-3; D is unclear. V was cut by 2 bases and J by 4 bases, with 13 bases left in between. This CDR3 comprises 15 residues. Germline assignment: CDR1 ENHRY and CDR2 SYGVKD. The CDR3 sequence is CAISEASRQADTQYF. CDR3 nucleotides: TGTGCCATCAGTGAGGCCTCTCGGCAGGCAGATACGCAGTATTTT.

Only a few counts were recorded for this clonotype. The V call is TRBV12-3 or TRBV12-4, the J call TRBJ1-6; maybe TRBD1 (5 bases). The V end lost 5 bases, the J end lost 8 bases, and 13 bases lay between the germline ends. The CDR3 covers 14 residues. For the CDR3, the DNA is TGTGCCAGCAGTGCCGGACGGGACTATTCACCCCTCCACTTT. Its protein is CASSAGRDYSPLHF.

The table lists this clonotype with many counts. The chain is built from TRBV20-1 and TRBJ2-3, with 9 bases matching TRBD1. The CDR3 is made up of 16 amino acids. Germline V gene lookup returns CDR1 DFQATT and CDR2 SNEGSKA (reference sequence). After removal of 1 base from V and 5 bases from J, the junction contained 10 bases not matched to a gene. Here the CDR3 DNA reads TGCAGTGCTAGAGCCTCAACAGGGGGCGGGGTAGATACGCAGTATTTT. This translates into CSARASTGGGVDTQYF.

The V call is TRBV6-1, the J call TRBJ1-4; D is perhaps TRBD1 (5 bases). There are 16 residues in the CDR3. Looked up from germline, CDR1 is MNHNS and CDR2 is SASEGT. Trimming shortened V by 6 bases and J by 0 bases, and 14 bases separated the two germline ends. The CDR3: CASSLGTAATNEKLFF. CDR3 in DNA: TGTGCCAGCAGCCTAGGGACGGCCGCAACTAATGAAAAACTGTTTTTT.

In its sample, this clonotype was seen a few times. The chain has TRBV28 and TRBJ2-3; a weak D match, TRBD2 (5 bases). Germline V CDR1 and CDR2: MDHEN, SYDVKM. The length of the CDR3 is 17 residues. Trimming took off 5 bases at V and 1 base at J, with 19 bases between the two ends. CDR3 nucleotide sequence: TGTGCCAGCAGTGAGGGTGGGTCTAGCTGGGGCACAGATACGCAGTATTTT. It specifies CASSEGGSSWGTDTQYF.

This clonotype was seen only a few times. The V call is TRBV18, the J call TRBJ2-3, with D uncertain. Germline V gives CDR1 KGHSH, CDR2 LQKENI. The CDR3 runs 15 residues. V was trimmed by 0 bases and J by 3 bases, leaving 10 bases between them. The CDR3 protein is CASSPPVLWTDTQYF. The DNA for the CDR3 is TGTGCCAGCTCACCACCGGTACTTTGGACAGATACGCAGTATTTT.

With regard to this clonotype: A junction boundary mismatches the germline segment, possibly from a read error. The CDR3: CASSLGPGYEQYF. Here the CDR3 DNA reads TGTGCCAGCAGTTTGGGTCCCGGCTACGAGCAGTACTTC. The genes are TRBV5-1 and TRBJ2-7; no clear D. This CDR3 spans 13 amino acids. CDR1 and CDR2 (germline): SGHRS, YFSETQ. Filled out from reference TRBV5-1 and TRBJ2-7, the complete variable domain reads KAGVTQTPRYLIKTRGQQVTLSCSPISGHRSVSWYQQTPGQGLQFLFEYFSETQRNKGNFPGRFSGRQFSNSRSEMNVSTLELGDSALYLCASSLGPGYEQYFGPGTRLTVT.

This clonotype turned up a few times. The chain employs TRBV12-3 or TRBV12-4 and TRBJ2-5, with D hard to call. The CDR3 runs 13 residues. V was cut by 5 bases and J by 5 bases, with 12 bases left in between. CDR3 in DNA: TGTGCCAGCAGTCTGTTAGACTCGGAGACCCAGTACTTC. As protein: CASSLLDSETQYF.

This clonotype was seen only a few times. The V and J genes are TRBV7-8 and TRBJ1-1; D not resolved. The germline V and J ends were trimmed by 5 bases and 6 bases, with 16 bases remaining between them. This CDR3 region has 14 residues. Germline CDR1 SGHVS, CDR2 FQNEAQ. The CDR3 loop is CASSPGSAESEAFF. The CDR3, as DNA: TGTGCCAGCAGCCCAGGTTCGGCGGAATCTGAAGCTTTCTTT.

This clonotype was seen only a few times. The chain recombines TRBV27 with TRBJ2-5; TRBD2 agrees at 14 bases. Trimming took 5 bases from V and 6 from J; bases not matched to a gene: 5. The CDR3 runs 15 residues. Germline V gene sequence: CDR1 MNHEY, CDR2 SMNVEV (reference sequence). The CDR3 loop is CASSMTSGGAQTQYF. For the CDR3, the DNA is TGTGCCAGCAGTATGACTAGCGGGGGGGCCCAGACCCAGTACTTC.

In nucleotides, the CDR3 is TGTGCCAGCAGCCCTAACCCCGGGAAAGAATACGAGCAGTACTTC. Translation gives CASSPNPGKEYEQYF. The rearrangement uses TRBV7-7 and TRBJ2-7, with D tentatively TRBD2 (5 bases). CDR1 is SSHAT, CDR2 FNYEAQ, per germline (reference sequence). This CDR3 is 15 amino acids long. V was cut by 5 bases and J by 4 bases, with 18 bases left in between. Full variable domain (remainder filled in from reference TRBV7-7 and TRBJ2-7): GAGVSQSPRYKVTKRGQDVTLRCDPISSHATLYWYQQALGQGPEFLTYFNYEAQPDKSGLPSDRFSAERPEGSISTLTIQRTEQRDSAMYRCASSPNPGKEYEQYFGPGTRLTVT.

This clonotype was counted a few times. CDR3: CASSLGSGGEQYF. The DNA for the CDR3 is TGTGCCAGCAGTTTAGGGAGCGGCGGCGAGCAGTACTTC. The genes are TRBV12-3 or TRBV12-4 and TRBJ2-7; D is perhaps TRBD2 (5 bases). The CDR3 has 13 residues. Between the trimmed V and J ends, which lost 1 base and 6 bases, there was a span of 10 bases.

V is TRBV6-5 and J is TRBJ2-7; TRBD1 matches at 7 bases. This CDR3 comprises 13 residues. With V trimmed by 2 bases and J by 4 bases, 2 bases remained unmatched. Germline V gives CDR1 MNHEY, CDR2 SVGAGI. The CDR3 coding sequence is TGTGCCAGCAGTTACGACAGGGATTACGAGCAGTACTTC. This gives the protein CASSYDRDYEQYF.

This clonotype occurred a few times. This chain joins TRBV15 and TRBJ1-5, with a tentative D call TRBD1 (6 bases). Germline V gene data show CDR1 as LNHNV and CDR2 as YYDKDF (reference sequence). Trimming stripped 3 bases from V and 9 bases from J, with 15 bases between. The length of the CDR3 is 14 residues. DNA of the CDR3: TGTGCCACCAGCAGGGCCACAGGGAGGGGGCCCCAGCATTTT. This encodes CATSRATGRGPQHF.

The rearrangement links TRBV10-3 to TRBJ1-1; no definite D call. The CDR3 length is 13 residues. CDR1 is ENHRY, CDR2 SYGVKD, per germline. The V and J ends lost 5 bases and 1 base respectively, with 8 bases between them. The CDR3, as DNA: TGTGCCATCAGTCAGAAACAGAACACTGAAGCTTTCTTT. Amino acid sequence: CAISQKQNTEAFF.

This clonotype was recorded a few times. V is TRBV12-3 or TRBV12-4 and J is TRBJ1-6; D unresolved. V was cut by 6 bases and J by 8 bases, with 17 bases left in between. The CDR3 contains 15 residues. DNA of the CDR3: TGTGCCAGCAGGAGCCAAGCGGGAGCCTATTCACCCCTCCACTTT. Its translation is CASRSQAGAYSPLHF.

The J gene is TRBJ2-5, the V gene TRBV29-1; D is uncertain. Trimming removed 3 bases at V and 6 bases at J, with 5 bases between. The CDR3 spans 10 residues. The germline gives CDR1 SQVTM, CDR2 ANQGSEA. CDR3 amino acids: CSVDVKTQYF. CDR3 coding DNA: TGCAGCGTTGATGTGAAGACCCAGTACTTC.